The rows below give T cell receptor beta chains drawn from one sample of a study of blood T cells in healthy people across ages. TCRdb independently ran MiXCR on the 5' RACE reads; one entry per CDR3 protein. The data hold 1.5 million to 2 million distinct CDR3 sequences, with around half observed a single time. Sequencing was performed on blood. These receptors came from a woman aged 40 to 49 in good health. The CDR3 runs from the conserved cysteine through the conserved F or W.

j_call,v_call,cdr3_aa
TRBJ2-3,TRBV2,CASTRGTRTTDTQYF
TRBJ1-4,TRBV29-1,CSVVEGREKLFF
TRBJ2-5,TRBV5-5,CASSPVRDSETQYF
TRBJ2-3,TRBV7-2,CASSIRTGRTDTQYF
TRBJ2-3,TRBV29-1,CSVTGLAGASTDTQYF
TRBJ1-2,TRBV5-1,CASSLLGTDYGYTF
TRBJ1-1,TRBV29-1,CSVGGTLGNTEAFF
-,TRBV28,CASRNRDRLKETQYF
TRBJ2-1,TRBV4-2,CASSHQAGVPTDEQFF
TRBJ2-3,TRBV20-1,CSARPSLSGGTDTQYF